These 18 T cell receptor beta chains share one sample of origin, sequenced in a study of beta chain features in type 1 diabetes. Reverse transcribing all isolated RNA meant expressed TCRB transcripts were sequenced. Data came from immunoSEQ multiplex PCR; TCRdb stores just in-frame clones and leaves some out. The sample holds about 650,000 clones; under 15% are singletons and the top ten take around 0.12%. Whole-study findings and limits: Moderate yet significant TCRB CDR3 shortening was seen in Type 1 diabetes patients in all four CD4+ subsets.

Their recognized antigens are unknown. The sample taken for sequencing was naive CD4+ T cells from blood. These receptors all stem from a man aged 25-40 years with type 1 diabetes.

This clone has a handful of counts. V usage is TRBV5-6 and J usage is TRBJ2-1; 7 positions agree with TRBD1. Trimming took 2 bases from V and 15 from J; bases not matched to a gene: 8. The CDR3 has 12 amino acids. The germline gives CDR1 SGHDT, CDR2 YYEEEE. The CDR3 reads CASSFRQGTTFF. The CDR3 DNA follows: TGTGCCAGCAGCTTCCGACAGGGCACAACGTTCTTC.

This clone occurred a few times. The chain links TRBV5-1 to TRBJ1-3, with D hard to call. With 3 bases removed from V and 0 bases from J, the gap between germline ends came to 7 bases. The germline V gene has CDR1 SGHRS and CDR2 YFSETQ. The CDR3 runs 14 residues. CDR3 bases: TGCGCCAGCAGCTCTCCGGACTCTGGAAACACCATATATTTT. Translation gives CASSSPDSGNTIYF.

In this sample, this clone turned up a few times. The chain recombines TRBV2 with TRBJ2-7; no reliable D call. The CDR3 totals 15 residues. V lost 2 bases and J 0 bases, leaving 11 bases between the germline ends. CDR1 is SNHLY, CDR2 FYNNEI, per germline. The DNA for the CDR3 is TGTGCCAGCAGTGAAAGTTTACTTCGCTCCTACGAGCAGTACTTC. This sequence encodes CASSESLLRSYEQYF.

The V and J genes are TRBV10-3 and TRBJ2-3; D uncertain. V gave up 2 bases and J gave up 2 bases, with 5 bases separating them. CDR3 length: 13 residues. In germline, CDR1 is ENHRY, CDR2 SYGVKD. CDR3: CAISEATTDTQYF. CDR3 in DNA: TGTGCCATCAGTGAGGCGACCACAGATACGCAGTATTTT.

This clone was observed a handful of times. The CDR3 protein is CASLRGQGTLEAFF. For the CDR3, the DNA is TGTGCCAGCCTGAGGGGACAGGGGACACTTGAAGCTTTCTTT. This chain joins TRBV2 and TRBJ1-1; 10 bases match TRBD1. Germline assignment: CDR1 SNHLY and CDR2 FYNNEI. This CDR3 region has 14 residues. The J segment lost 7 bases and the V segment lost 8 bases, leaving 10 bases of the junction unmatched.

The chain combines TRBV9 with TRBJ2-7; D is unresolved. The CDR3 extends over 12 amino acids. Trimming shortened V by 1 base and J by 2 bases, and 4 bases separated the two germline ends. Germline lookup yields CDR1 SGDLS and CDR2 YYNGEE. The CDR3 loop is CASSVLTYEQYF. The CDR3 bases are TGTGCCAGCAGCGTACTGACCTACGAGCAGTACTTC.

This clone was observed a handful of times. This rearrangement joins TRBV6-5 to TRBJ2-1; D is unclear. Deletions cut 2 bases from V and 5 bases from J, with 7 bases between. This CDR3 is 13 amino acids long. In germline, CDR1 is MNHEY, CDR2 SVGAGI. Here the CDR3 reads CASSYERHNEQFF. The CDR3 DNA reads as TGTGCCAGCAGTTACGAAAGGCACAATGAGCAGTTCTTC.

A few counts support this clone. The rearrangement links TRBV29-1 to TRBJ2-5; 10 bases are a match to TRBD1. This CDR3 spans 13 amino acids. V was clipped by 4 bases and J by 5 bases; unmatched bases: 4. Looked up from germline, CDR1 is SQVTM and CDR2 is ANQGSEA. CDR3 in amino acids: CSVGTGGLETQYF. The CDR3 DNA sequence: TGCAGCGTTGGGACAGGGGGTTTGGAGACCCAGTACTTC.

In its sample, this clone was seen a few times. The chain combines TRBV6-5 with TRBJ1-1; D gene unclear. The length of the CDR3 is 15 residues. Germline CDR1 and CDR2: MNHEY and SVGAGI. The V and J ends lost 5 bases and 0 bases respectively, with 13 bases between them. The CDR3 DNA is TGTGCCAGCAGTCAACCTGTGTGGATGAACACTGAAGCTTTCTTT. This sequence encodes CASSQPVWMNTEAFF.

The V and J genes are TRBV18 and TRBJ1-2, with a weak D call TRBD1 (6 bases). The length of the CDR3 is 14 residues. Trimming took 6 bases from V and 8 from J, leaving 19 bases between them. CDR1 and CDR2 (germline): KGHSH, LQKENI. The CDR3 sequence: CASSPAEGVRGYTF. CDR3 nucleotide sequence: TGTGCCAGCTCCCCCGCTGAGGGGGTGAGGGGCTACACCTTC.

The chain is built from TRBV9 and TRBJ1-2, with unresolved D. The CDR3 loop spans 16 amino acids. V lost 4 bases to trimming and J lost 2 bases, with 18 bases between them. Germline CDR1 and CDR2: SGDLS and YYNGEE. In nucleotides, the CDR3 is TGTGCCAGCAGCCCCAGTCTTGGACGAGGGAACTATGGCTACACCTTC. It encodes CASSPSLGRGNYGYTF.

This chain joins TRBV7-8 and TRBJ1-5, with unresolved D. Per the germline V gene, CDR1 is SGHVS and CDR2 is FQNEAQ. Trimming removed 0 bases at V and 5 bases at J, with 5 bases between. The CDR3 spans 13 residues. CDR3 residues: CASSLAGDQPQHF. CDR3 DNA: TGTGCCAGCAGCTTAGCCGGGGATCAGCCCCAGCATTTT.

This clone was observed once. The DNA for the CDR3 is TGTGCCAGCAGCTTACAGGGGGTGACAGATACGCAGTATTTT. Translating it yields CASSLQGVTDTQYF. The chain carries TRBV11-3 and TRBJ2-3; 7 bases agree with TRBD1. Per the germline V gene, CDR1 is SGHNT and CDR2 is YENEEA. The CDR3 contains 14 residues. J was trimmed by 3 bases and V by 2 bases; bases with no gene match: 2.

This chain joins TRBV7-2 and TRBJ2-1, with TRBD1 as a possible D gene (5 bases). Germline V lookup: CDR1 SGHTA, CDR2 FQGNSA. The CDR3 totals 14 residues. With 6 bases removed from V and 0 bases from J, the gap between germline ends came to 9 bases. The chain's CDR3 is CASRWQGSYNEQFF. The CDR3 coding sequence is TGTGCCAGCAGGTGGCAGGGCTCCTACAATGAGCAGTTCTTC.

V usage is TRBV5-1 and J usage is TRBJ2-7, with 7 bases lining up with TRBD1. Unmatched junction bases numbered 10, after V lost 4 bases and J lost 12 bases. CDR3 length: 12 amino acids. CDR1 is SGHRS, CDR2 YFSETQ, per germline. In DNA, the CDR3 is TGCGCCAGCAGCCGGGACAGCGGACCGGGGTACTTC. Residues: CASSRDSGPGYF.

This clone was counted a few times. V and J are TRBV7-2 and TRBJ2-7; 8 bases align to TRBD1. CDR1 is SGHTA and CDR2 is FQGNSA in the germline V gene. The trim removed 6 bases at V and 1 base at J, leaving 8 bases unmatched. This CDR3 has 15 amino acids. This CDR3 is CASSRLGQESYEQYF. The CDR3 nucleotides are TGTGCCAGCAGTCGTCTGGGACAGGAGTCCTACGAGCAGTACTTC.

This clone was found a few times. The rearrangement uses TRBV9 and TRBJ2-7; either TRBD1 or TRBD2 may fit D (6 bases each). V gave up 3 bases and J gave up 5 bases, with 18 bases separating them. The CDR3 totals 15 residues. CDR1 and CDR2 (germline): SGDLS, YYNGEE. The CDR3 here is CASSARGGVADEQYF. The CDR3 DNA follows: TGTGCCAGCAGCGCCAGGGGAGGCGTTGCGGACGAGCAGTACTTC.

V and J are TRBV19 and TRBJ1-2; D uncertain. Germline-derived CDR1 and CDR2 are LNHDA and SQIVND (reference sequence). The CDR3 sequence is 13 residues long. V lost 6 bases, J lost 2 bases, and 10 bases lay in between. CDR3 amino acids: CASRRVANYGYTF. Written as DNA, the CDR3 is TGTGCCAGTAGGAGGGTGGCGAACTATGGCTACACCTTC.